This T cell receptor beta chain was profiled in a study of blood T cell repertoires in COVID-19. Per the germline V gene, CDR1 is SGHNT and CDR2 is YYREEE (reference sequence). The junction had 7 bases not matched to a gene; V was cut back by 4 bases and J by 3 bases. The CDR3 totals 14 residues. TCRdb's copy holds only in-frame clones and misses some; the assay was immunoSEQ multiplex PCR. The sample has tens of thousands of clones; 65% to 80% are singletons. The chain joins TRBV5-4 to TRBJ2-7, with 7 bases identical to TRBD1. This TCR came from a human donor in a cohort sampled during active COVID-19. The sequenced sample was peripheral blood. The DNA for the CDR3 is TGTGCCAGCAGCGGCCGGGACAGTAACTACGAGCAGTACTTC. Residues: CASSGRDSNYEQYF.